Presented here are 6 T cell receptor beta chains from one specimen sequenced in a study of cytomegalovirus exposure and HLA in healthy donors. Amplification used 60 Vbeta primers and 13 Jbeta primers. Profiling relied on immunoSEQ multiplex PCR, and the TCRdb table lists in-frame clones only, not all of them. The sample consists of approximately 170,000 clones, roughly 72% of them appearing once. The material sequenced was PBMCs. The source of these receptors is a middle-aged man in good health and CMV-seronegative.

CDR3: CASSLGDRLSTDTQYF. Written as DNA, the CDR3 is TGTGCCAGCAGCTTAGGGGACAGGCTCAGCACAGATACGCAGTATTTT. The chain has TRBV7-3 and TRBJ2-3; TRBD1 matches 8 bases. This CDR3 has 16 residues. The V gene's germline CDR1 is SGHTA and CDR2 FQGTGA. V lost 2 bases to trimming and J lost 0 bases; unmatched junction nucleotides: 4.

For this clone: At one boundary the junction diverges from the germline segment, which might be a read error. The V and J genes are TRBV29-1 and TRBJ2-1; 9 nucleotides line up with TRBD2. The CDR3 loop spans 17 amino acids. Germline V gene lookup returns CDR1 SQVTM and CDR2 ANQGSEA. The chain's CDR3 is CSIEDLISGSPHNEQFF. For the CDR3, the DNA is TGCAGCATTGAAGATCTTATTAGCGGGAGTCCACACAATGAGCAGTTCTTC.

The V and J genes are TRBV19 and TRBJ1-5; TRBD1 might be the D (6 bases). The CDR3 runs 15 residues. V lost 6 bases, J lost 0 bases, and 12 bases lay in between. Germline lookup yields CDR1 LNHDA and CDR2 SQIVND (reference sequence). CDR3 loop: CASRSTGDSNQPQHF. The CDR3 DNA reads as TGTGCCAGTAGATCGACAGGAGATAGCAATCAGCCCCAGCATTTT. Based on the CDR3 plus reference TRBV19 and TRBJ1-5, the full variable domain is DGGITQSPKYLFRKEGQNVTLSCEQNLNHDAMYWYRQDPGQGLRLIYYSQIVNDFQKGDIAEGYSVSREKKESFPLTVTSAQKNPTAFYLCASRSTGDSNQPQHFGDGTRLSIL.

The V call is TRBV5-1, the J call TRBJ1-1, with no clear D. The CDR3 is 14 amino acids. Germline values: CDR1 SGHRS, CDR2 YFSETQ. V was clipped by 0 bases and J by 1 base, with 7 bases between them. The CDR3 loop is CASSLAGPNTEAFF. CDR3 bases: TGCGCCAGCAGCTTGGCTGGGCCGAACACTGAAGCTTTCTTT.

The V and J genes are TRBV12-5 and TRBJ1-3; weak D call: TRBD1 (5 bases). Trimming took 5 bases from V and 4 from J, leaving 12 bases between them. Per the germline V gene, CDR1 is LGHNT and CDR2 is FRNRAP. This CDR3 spans 14 amino acids. Written as DNA, the CDR3 is TGTGCTAGTGGTACCTCAGGGTCCGGAAACACCATATATTTT. This encodes CASGTSGSGNTIYF.

The gene calls are TRBV7-9 and TRBJ2-1; 12 bases are a match to TRBD2. Losses at the gene ends were 5 bases for V and 13 bases for J; bases not matched to a gene: 3. The CDR3 length is 12 residues. Germline V gene lookup returns CDR1 SEHNR and CDR2 FQNEAQ (reference sequence). The CDR3 reads CASSPSGREQFF. The CDR3 nucleotides are TGTGCCAGCAGCCCTAGCGGGAGGGAACAGTTCTTC.